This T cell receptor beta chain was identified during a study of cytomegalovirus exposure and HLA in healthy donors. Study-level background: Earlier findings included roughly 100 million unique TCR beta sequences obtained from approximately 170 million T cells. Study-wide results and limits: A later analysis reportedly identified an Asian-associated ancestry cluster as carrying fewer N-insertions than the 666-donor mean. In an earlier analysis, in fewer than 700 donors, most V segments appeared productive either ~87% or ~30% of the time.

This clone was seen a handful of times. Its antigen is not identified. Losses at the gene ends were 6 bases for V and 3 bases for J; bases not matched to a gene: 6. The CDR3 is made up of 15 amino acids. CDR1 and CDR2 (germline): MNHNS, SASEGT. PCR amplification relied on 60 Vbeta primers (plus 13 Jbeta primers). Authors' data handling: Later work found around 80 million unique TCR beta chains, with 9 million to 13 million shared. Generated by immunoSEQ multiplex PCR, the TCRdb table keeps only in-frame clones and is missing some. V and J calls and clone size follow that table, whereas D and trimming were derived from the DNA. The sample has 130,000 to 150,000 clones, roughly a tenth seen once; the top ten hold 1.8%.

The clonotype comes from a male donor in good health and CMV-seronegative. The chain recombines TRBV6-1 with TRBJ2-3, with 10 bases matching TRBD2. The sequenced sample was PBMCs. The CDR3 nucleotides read TGTGCCAGCAGGGAGCGGGAGGGCCGGACAGATACGCAGTATTTT. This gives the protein CASREREGRTDTQYF.